This T cell receptor beta chain was sequenced in a study of regulatory T cells in long-lasting Graves disease. Library construction for TCR beta used iRepertoire HTBI primers and Arm-PCR of CDR3 regions. Each CDR3 protein is one row after TCRdb ran MiXCR on the multiplex PCR reads. The sample yields about 330,000 distinct CDR3 sequences, 16% seen once. The CDR3 spans 15 residues. The J segment lost 5 bases and the V segment lost 6 bases, leaving 3 bases of the junction unmatched. The germline V gene has CDR1 LNHDA and CDR2 SQIVND (reference sequence). This sample's time point: newly diagnosed GD, antithyroid drugs for less than 3 months. The TCR library was prepared using RNA isolated from PBMCs. In addition, the sample was reused for a study of T cells in Graves' hyperthyroidism and ophthalmopathy. That paper notes: In simple terms, a model built on 13 V-J features told ophthalmopathy apart from stable hyperthyroidism.

Sequenced here: peripheral blood mononuclear cells (PBMCs), sampled at new diagnosis, from a patient treated with antithyroid drugs. The TCR sequence derives from a woman between 18 and 29 years old with Graves disease. The chain couples TRBV19 to TRBJ2-2, with 13 bases that match TRBD2. CDR3 bases: TGTGCCAGTAGGACTAGCGGGGGGTTTACCGGGGAGCTGTTTTTT. Translated, it gives CASRTSGGFTGELFF.